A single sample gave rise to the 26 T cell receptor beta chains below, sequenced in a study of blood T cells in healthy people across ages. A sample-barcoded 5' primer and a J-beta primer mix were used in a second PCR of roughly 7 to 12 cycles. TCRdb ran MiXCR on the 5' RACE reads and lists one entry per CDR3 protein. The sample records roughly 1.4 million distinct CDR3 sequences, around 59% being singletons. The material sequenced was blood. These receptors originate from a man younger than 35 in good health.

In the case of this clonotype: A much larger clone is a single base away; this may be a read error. The CDR3 sequence: CSVGGQNTDTQYF. CDR3 nucleotide sequence: TGCAGCGTTGGAGGGCAGAACACAGATACGCAGTATTTT. The chain recombines TRBV29-1 with TRBJ2-3, with a tentative D call TRBD2 (5 bases). Trimming cost V 4 bases and J 2 bases, with 10 bases left between them. This CDR3 comprises 13 residues. Germline V gene lookup returns CDR1 SQVTM and CDR2 ANQGSEA.

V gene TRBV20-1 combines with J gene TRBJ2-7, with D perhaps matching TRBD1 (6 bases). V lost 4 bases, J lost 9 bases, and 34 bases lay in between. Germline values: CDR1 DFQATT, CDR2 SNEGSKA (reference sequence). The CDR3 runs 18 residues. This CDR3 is CSATYAEPRTATVQRQYF. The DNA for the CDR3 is TGCAGTGCTACCTACGCCGAACCCCGGACAGCCACCGTACAACGGCAGTACTTC.

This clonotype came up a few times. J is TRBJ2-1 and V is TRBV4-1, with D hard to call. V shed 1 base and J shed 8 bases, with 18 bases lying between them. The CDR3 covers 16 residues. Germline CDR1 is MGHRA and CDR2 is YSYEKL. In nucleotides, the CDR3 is TGCGCCAGCAGCCAAGTGAGCAGCAGAGTATCCGATGAGCAGTTCTTC. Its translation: CASSQVSSRVSDEQFF.

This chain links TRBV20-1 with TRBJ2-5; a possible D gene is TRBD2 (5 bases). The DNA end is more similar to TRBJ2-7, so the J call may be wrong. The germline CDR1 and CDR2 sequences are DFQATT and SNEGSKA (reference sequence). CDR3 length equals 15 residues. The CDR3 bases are TGCAGTGCTAGTGTCCCGGGATCGGGATCCTACGAGCAGTACTTC. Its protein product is CSASVPGSGSYEQYF.

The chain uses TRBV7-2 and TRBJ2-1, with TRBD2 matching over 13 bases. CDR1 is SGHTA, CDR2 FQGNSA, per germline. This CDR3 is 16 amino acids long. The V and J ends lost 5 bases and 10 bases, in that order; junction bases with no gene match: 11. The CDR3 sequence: CASSTPTSGGAGEQFF. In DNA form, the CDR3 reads TGTGCCAGCAGCACCCCAACTAGCGGGGGGGCCGGGGAGCAGTTCTTC.

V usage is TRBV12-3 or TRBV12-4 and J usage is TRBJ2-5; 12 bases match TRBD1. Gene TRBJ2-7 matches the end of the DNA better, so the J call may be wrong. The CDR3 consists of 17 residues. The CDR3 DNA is TGTGCCAGCAGTTCCCTAGGGGACAGGGGGCCGGGTTACGAGCAGTACTTC. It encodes CASSSLGDRGPGYEQYF.

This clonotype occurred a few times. The CDR3 region has the DNA TGCAGTGCTAGCCTCGGACTAGCGGGGGGCGAGATGTACACCGGGGAGCTGTTTTTT. Translation: CSASLGLAGGEMYTGELFF. V usage is TRBV20-1 and J usage is TRBJ2-2, with 14 bases aligning to TRBD2. The length of the CDR3 is 19 residues. V lost 3 bases, J lost 3 bases, and 12 bases stayed unmatched. Looked up from germline, CDR1 is DFQATT and CDR2 is SNEGSKA (reference sequence).

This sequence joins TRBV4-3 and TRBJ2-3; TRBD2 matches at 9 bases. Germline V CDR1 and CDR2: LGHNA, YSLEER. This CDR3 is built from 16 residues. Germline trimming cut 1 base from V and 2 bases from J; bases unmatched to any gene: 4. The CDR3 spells CASSQVGGGVTDTQYF. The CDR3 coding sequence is TGCGCCAGCAGCCAAGTTGGCGGGGGGGTCACAGATACGCAGTATTTT.

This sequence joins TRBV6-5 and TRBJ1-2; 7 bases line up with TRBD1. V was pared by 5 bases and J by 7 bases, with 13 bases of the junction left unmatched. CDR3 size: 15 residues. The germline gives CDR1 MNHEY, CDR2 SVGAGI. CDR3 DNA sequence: TGTGCCAGCAGTAGAGACAGGGACGGGTTCGGTGGCTACACCTTC. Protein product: CASSRDRDGFGGYTF.

The CDR3 spells CASSFQGGNEQYF. The CDR3 DNA reads TGTGCCAGCAGTTTCCAGGGTGGCAACGAGCAGTACTTC. The V gene is TRBV12-3 or TRBV12-4, the J gene TRBJ2-7; weak D call: TRBD1 (5 bases). The CDR3 spans 13 residues. Trimming cost V 3 bases and J 5 bases, with 11 bases left between them.

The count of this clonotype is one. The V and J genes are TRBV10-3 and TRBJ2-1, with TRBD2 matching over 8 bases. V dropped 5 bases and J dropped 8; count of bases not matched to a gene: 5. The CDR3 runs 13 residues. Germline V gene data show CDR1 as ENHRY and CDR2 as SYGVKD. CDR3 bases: TGTGCCATCAGTCCTAGCGGGCACGATGAGCAGTTCTTC. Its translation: CAISPSGHDEQFF.

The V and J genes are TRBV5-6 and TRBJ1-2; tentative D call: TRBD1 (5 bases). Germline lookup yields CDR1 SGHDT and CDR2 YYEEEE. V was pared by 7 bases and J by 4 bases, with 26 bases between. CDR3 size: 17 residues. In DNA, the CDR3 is TGTGCCAGCGCCAACCCCGGGGCAGGACCTTGGGGCTATGGCTACACCTTC. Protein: CASANPGAGPWGYGYTF. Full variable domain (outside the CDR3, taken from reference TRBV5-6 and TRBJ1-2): DAGVTQSPTHLIKTRGQQVTLRCSPKSGHDTVSWYQQALGQGPQFIFQYYEEEERQRGNFPDRFSGHQFPNYSSELNVNALLLGDSALYLCASANPGAGPWGYGYTFGSGTRLTVV.

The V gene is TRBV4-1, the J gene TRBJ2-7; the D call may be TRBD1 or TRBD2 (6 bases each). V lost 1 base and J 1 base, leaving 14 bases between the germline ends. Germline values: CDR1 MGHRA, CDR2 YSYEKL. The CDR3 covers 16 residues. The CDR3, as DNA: TGCGCCAGCAGCCAAGGAGGGGGGAGACCGTCCTACGAGCAGTACTTC. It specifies CASSQGGGRPSYEQYF.

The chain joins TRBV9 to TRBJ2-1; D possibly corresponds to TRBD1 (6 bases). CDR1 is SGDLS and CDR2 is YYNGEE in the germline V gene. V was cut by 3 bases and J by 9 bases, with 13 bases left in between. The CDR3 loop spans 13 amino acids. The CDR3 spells CASSGGPRVEQFF. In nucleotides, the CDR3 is TGTGCCAGCAGCGGGGGGCCTCGGGTTGAGCAGTTCTTC.

CDR3 nucleotides: TGCGCCAGCAGCTTAGATGGGCGGGAAGAAGAGACCCAGTACTTC. This encodes CASSLDGREEETQYF. The chain uses TRBV5-1 and TRBJ2-5, with D possibly being TRBD2 (6 bases). Trimming shortened V by 2 bases and J by 3 bases, and 14 bases separated the two germline ends. This CDR3 has 15 amino acids. Germline V CDR1 and CDR2: SGHRS, YFSETQ.

As DNA, the CDR3 is TGCAGTGCTAGCGAGACGGGTGAAAAACTGTTTTTT. Translated, it gives CSASETGEKLFF. The chain has TRBV20-1 and TRBJ1-4; D not resolved. Germline V gives CDR1 DFQATT, CDR2 SNEGSKA (reference sequence). CDR3 length: 12 residues. Trimming removed 3 bases from V and 7 bases from J, with 9 bases in between.

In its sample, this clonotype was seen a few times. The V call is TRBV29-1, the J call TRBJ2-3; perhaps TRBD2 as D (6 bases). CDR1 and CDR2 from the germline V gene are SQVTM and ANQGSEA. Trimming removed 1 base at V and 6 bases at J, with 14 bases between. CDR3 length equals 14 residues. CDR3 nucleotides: TGCAGCGTTGAAGCCATTCCTGGGAGGGATACGCAGTATTTT. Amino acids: CSVEAIPGRDTQYF.

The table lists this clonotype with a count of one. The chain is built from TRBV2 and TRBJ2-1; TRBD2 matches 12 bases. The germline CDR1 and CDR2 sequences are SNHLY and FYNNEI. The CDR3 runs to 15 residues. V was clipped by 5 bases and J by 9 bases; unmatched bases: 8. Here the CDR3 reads CASSPRTSGNGEQFF. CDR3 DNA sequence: TGTGCCAGCAGTCCCCGGACTAGCGGGAACGGTGAGCAGTTCTTC.

CDR3 sequence reads: CSVEGLAGGLNTDTQYF. In DNA, the CDR3 is TGCAGCGTTGAAGGACTAGCGGGGGGCCTGAACACAGATACGCAGTATTTT. The chain has TRBV29-1 and TRBJ2-3; 13 bases line up with TRBD2. The CDR3 loop spans 17 amino acids. Germline V gene lookup returns CDR1 SQVTM and CDR2 ANQGSEA. V was pared by 1 base and J by 2 bases, with 6 bases of the junction left unmatched.

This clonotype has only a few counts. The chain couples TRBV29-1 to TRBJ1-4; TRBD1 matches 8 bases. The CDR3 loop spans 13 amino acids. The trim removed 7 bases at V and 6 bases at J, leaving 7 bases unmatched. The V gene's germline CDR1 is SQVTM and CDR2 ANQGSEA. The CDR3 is CSAERTGYEKLFF. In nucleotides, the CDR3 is TGCAGCGCGGAACGGACAGGGTATGAAAAACTGTTTTTT.

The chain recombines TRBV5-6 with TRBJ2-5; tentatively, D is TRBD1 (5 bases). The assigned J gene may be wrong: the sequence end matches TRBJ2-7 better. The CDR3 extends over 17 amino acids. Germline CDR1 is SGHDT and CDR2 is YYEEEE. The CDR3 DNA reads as TGTGCCAGCAGCTCTCCCCTACAGGCCCACGGACCCTACGAGCAGTACTTC. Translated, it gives CASSSPLQAHGPYEQYF.

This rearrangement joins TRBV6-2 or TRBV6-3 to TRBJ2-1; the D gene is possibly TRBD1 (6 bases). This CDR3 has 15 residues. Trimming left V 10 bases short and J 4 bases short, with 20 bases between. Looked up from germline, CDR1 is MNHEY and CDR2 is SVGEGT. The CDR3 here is CATTTGTGSYNEQFF. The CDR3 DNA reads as TGTGCCACCACAACCGGCACAGGGTCTTACAATGAGCAGTTCTTC.

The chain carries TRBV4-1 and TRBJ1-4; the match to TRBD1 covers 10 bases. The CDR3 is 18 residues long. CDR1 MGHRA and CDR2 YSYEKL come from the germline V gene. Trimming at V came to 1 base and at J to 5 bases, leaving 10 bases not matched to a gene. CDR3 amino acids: CASSQGITPGQGNEKLFF. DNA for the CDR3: TGCGCCAGCAGCCAAGGGATTACGCCGGGACAGGGGAATGAAAAACTGTTTTTT.

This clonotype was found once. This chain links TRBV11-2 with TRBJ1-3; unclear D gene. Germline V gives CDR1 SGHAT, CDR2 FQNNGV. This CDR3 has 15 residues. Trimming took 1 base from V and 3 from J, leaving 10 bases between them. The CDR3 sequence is CASSLVGLSGNTIYF. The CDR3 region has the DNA TGTGCCAGCAGCTTAGTGGGCCTTAGTGGAAACACCATATATTTT.

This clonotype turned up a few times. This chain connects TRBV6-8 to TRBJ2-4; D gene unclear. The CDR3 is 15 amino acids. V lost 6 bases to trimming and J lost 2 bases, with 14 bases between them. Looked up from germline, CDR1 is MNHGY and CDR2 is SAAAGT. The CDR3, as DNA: TGTGCCAGCAGACCCAGAAGGATTACCAAAAACATTCAGTACTTC. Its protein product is CASRPRRITKNIQYF.

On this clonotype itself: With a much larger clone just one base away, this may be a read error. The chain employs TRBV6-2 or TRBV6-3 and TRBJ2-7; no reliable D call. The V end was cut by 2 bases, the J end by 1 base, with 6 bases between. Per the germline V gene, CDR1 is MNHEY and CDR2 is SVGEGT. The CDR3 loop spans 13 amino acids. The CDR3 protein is CASSYARSYEQYF. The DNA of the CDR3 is TGTGCCAGCAGTTACGCGAGGTCCTACGAGCAGTACTTC.